This TCR beta chain was recorded in a study of T cell responses to AZD1222 COVID-19 vaccine. General observations from the study: Baseline antibody screening turned up just a handful of seropositive AZD1222 recipients. Close to half of all spike-specific TCRs reportedly target regions of the variants that are unmutated.

With regard to this clone: The antigen remains undetermined.

Germline values: CDR1 LNHDA, CDR2 SQIVND (reference sequence). V lost 10 bases to trimming and J lost 1 base; unmatched junction nucleotides: 7. This CDR3 is 16 amino acids long. Using immunoSEQ multiplex PCR, the repertoire was profiled, and TCRdb retains in-frame clones only, with some absent. This table has approximately 110,000 clones, roughly 84% appearing once. This chain joins TRBV19 and TRBJ2-5, with TRBD2 matching over 15 bases. The receptor was derived from an adult in good health. The input for sequencing was peripheral blood, taken on day 0 of AZD1222 vaccination. CDR3 loop: CATRTSGGAVQETQYF. DNA for the CDR3: TGTGCCACTAGGACTAGCGGGGGGGCCGTCCAAGAGACCCAGTACTTC.